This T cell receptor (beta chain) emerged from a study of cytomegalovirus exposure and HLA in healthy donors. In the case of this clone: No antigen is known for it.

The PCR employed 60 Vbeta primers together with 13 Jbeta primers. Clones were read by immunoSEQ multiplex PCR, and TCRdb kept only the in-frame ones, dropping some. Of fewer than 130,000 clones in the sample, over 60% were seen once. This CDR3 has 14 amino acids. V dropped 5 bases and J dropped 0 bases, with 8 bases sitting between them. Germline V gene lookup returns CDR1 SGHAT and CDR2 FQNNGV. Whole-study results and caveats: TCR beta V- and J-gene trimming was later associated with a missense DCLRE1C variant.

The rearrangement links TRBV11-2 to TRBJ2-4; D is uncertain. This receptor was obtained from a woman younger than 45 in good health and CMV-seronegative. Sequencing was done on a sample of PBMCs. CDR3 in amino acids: CASSTELAKNIQYF. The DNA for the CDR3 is TGTGCCAGCAGCACCGAGTTAGCCAAAAACATTCAGTACTTC.